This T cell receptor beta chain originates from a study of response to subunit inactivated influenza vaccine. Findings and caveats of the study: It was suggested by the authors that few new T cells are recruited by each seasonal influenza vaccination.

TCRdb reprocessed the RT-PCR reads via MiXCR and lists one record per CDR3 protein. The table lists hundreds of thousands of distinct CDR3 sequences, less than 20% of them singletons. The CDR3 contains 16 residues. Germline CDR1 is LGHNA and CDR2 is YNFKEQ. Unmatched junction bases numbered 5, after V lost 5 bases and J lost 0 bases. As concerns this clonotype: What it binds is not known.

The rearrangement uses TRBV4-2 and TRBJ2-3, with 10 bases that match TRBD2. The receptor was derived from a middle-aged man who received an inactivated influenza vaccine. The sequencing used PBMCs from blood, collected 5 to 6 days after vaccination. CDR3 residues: CASSAELAGSTDTQYF. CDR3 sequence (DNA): TGTGCCAGCAGCGCCGAACTAGCGGGAAGCACAGATACGCAGTATTTT.